This T cell receptor (beta chain) was sequenced in a study of human T cells and chemical hapten exposure. TCRdb reprocessed the RACE reads with MiXCR, giving one entry per CDR3 protein. This sample has more than 65,000 distinct CDR3 sequences; approximately 35% occur once, and the top ten carry 8.9%. Time point defined: patch test 1, 2 weeks after DPC sensitization. Treatment meaning: therapeutic diphenylcyclopropenone sensitization with weekly scalp DPC. Germline assignment: CDR1 MNHEY and CDR2 SMNVEV (reference sequence). Trimming took 5 bases from V and 5 from J; bases not matched to a gene: 6. The CDR3 covers 13 residues. This clonotype appeared a few times.

The source was whole blood, collected in connection with sensitization to the hapten diphenylcyclopropenone (DPC). The clonotype was recovered from a man in his forties with alopecia areata. Some clones in this sample may be carry-over from other donors' samples. The chain employs TRBV27 and TRBJ2-7, with 7 bases matching TRBD1. The DNA of the CDR3 is TGTGCCAGCAGTGTACAGGGGAGCCACGAGCAGTACTTC. Protein product: CASSVQGSHEQYF.